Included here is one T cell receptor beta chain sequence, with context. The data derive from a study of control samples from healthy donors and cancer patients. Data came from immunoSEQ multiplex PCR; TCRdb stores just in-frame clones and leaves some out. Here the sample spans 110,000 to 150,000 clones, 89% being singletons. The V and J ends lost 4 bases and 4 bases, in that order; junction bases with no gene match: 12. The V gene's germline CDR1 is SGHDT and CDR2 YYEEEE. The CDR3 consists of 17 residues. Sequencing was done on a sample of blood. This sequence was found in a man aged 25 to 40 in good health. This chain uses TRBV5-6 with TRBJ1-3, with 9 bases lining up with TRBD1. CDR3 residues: CASSHGQGSVGGNTIYF. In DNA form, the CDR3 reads TGTGCCAGCAGCCACGGACAGGGGTCGGTGGGAGGAAACACCATATATTTT. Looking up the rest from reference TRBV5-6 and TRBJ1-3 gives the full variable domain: DAGVTQSPTHLIKTRGQQVTLRCSPKSGHDTVSWYQQALGQGPQFIFQYYEEEERQRGNFPDRFSGHQFPNYSSELNVNALLLGDSALYLCASSHGQGSVGGNTIYFGEGSWLTVV.